The 23 T cell receptor beta chains reported below all come from one sample, sequenced in a study of T-cell memory formation after mild COVID-19. TCRdb ran MiXCR on the 5' RACE reads and lists one entry per CDR3 protein. The table shows 200,000 or so distinct CDR3 sequences, with around 9.5% occurring only once. The material sequenced was PBMCs or a T cell subset sorted from them (not recorded which). These receptors were taken from a man between 18 and 35 years old who had mild COVID-19 (a few samples of this study predate the infection). Cell type and time point are not known.

The chain employs TRBV7-2 and TRBJ2-7, with TRBD2 matching 9 bases. This CDR3 has 16 residues. Germline V CDR1 and CDR2: SGHTA, FQGNSA. Losses at the gene ends were 2 bases for V and 2 bases for J; bases not matched to a gene: 7. CDR3 protein: CASSLSGGNLAYEQYF. CDR3 DNA: TGTGCCAGCAGCTTAAGCGGGGGGAATTTAGCCTACGAGCAGTACTTC.

This chain uses TRBV6-1 with TRBJ2-1; D possibly uses TRBD1 or TRBD2 (6 bases each). Germline lookup yields CDR1 MNHNS and CDR2 SASEGT. V lost 8 bases to trimming and J lost 5 bases, with 22 bases between them. This CDR3 contains 16 residues. The CDR3 DNA reads TGTGCCAGCCCGATCGAACAGGGAGGCCCCAACAATGAGCAGTTCTTC. It encodes CASPIEQGGPNNEQFF.

This clonotype was seen many times. The J gene is TRBJ2-1, the V gene TRBV28; possibly TRBD1 for D (6 bases). The V end was cut by 5 bases, the J end by 10 bases, with 12 bases between. Germline V lookup: CDR1 MDHEN, CDR2 SYDVKM. There are 12 residues in the CDR3. Here the CDR3 DNA reads TGTGCCAGCAGTGAATCTGGACAGGAGCAGTTCTTC. Amino acid sequence: CASSESGQEQFF.

The sample holds a few counts of this clonotype. The chain uses TRBV14 and TRBJ1-1; unclear D gene. V lost 4 bases to trimming and J lost 1 base, with 10 bases between them. The CDR3 loop spans 14 amino acids. Germline loops: CDR1 SGHDN, CDR2 FVKESK. The CDR3 loop reads CASSPLSRNTEAFF. In DNA, the CDR3 is TGTGCCAGCAGCCCCCTTTCCAGGAACACTGAAGCTTTCTTT.

This rearrangement joins TRBV5-8 to TRBJ2-6; 13 nucleotides align to TRBD2. CDR1 SGHTS and CDR2 YDEGEE come from the germline V gene. The V gene end was trimmed by 0 bases and the J gene end by 0 bases; junction bases not matched to a gene: 0. The CDR3 totals 18 residues. In nucleotides, the CDR3 is TGTGCCAGCAGCTTGGGACTAGCGGGGGGCTCTGGGGCCAACGTCCTGACTTTC. This sequence encodes CASSLGLAGGSGANVLTF.

The chain links TRBV5-1 to TRBJ2-3; unclear D gene. The germline V and J ends were trimmed by 2 bases and 0 bases, with 4 bases remaining between them. The CDR3 is made up of 13 amino acids. In germline, CDR1 is SGHRS, CDR2 YFSETQ. The CDR3 protein is CASSFSSTDTQYF. In DNA form, the CDR3 reads TGCGCCAGCAGCTTCAGCAGCACAGATACGCAGTATTTT.

This clonotype was seen only a few times. The chain links TRBV20-1 to TRBJ2-4; the D is unclear. CDR3 size: 14 residues. Per germline, CDR1 DFQATT and CDR2 SNEGSKA (reference sequence). V was shortened by 3 bases and J by 1 base, with 10 bases between the two germline ends. The CDR3 region is CSARVPLAKNIQYF. CDR3 DNA sequence: TGCAGTGCTAGGGTCCCCCTGGCCAAAAACATTCAGTACTTC.

This clonotype appeared many times. J is TRBJ1-2 and V is TRBV18; D remains ambiguous. Germline V gene lookup returns CDR1 KGHSH and CDR2 LQKENI. This CDR3 comprises 13 residues. V lost 4 bases to trimming and J lost 2 bases, with 8 bases between them. The CDR3 here is CASSLDKNYGYTF. Here the CDR3 DNA reads TGTGCCAGCTCACTAGACAAGAACTATGGCTACACCTTC. Full variable domain (remainder filled in from reference TRBV18 and TRBJ1-2): NAGVMQNPRHLVRRRGQEARLRCSPMKGHSHVYWYRQLPEEGLKFMVYLQKENIIDESGMPKERFSAEFPKEGPSILRIQQVVRGDSAAYFCASSLDKNYGYTFGSGTRLTVV.

The chain is built from TRBV27 and TRBJ2-7; D not certain. Trimming took off 10 bases at V and 6 bases at J, with 22 bases between the two ends. This CDR3 is 14 amino acids long. The V gene's germline CDR1 is MNHEY and CDR2 SMNVEV (reference sequence). CDR3 nucleotide sequence: TGTGCCACCCGTCCCGGAACTGAAGGTGGCGAGCAGTACGTC. Amino acid sequence: CATRPGTEGGEQYV.

This chain uses TRBV4-3 with TRBJ2-3, with 10 positions matching TRBD2. The CDR3 is 16 residues long. V was pared by 0 bases and J by 7 bases, with 7 bases of the junction left unmatched. Germline CDR1 LGHNA, CDR2 YSLEER. Written as DNA, the CDR3 is TGCGCCAGCAGCCAAGATTACCTAGCGGGGGCCAATACGCAGTATTTT. It yields the protein CASSQDYLAGANTQYF.

This clonotype has a count of ten or more. This chain links TRBV19 with TRBJ1-5; D remains unclear. V dropped 6 bases and J dropped 0 bases, with 12 bases sitting between them. CDR1 and CDR2 (germline): LNHDA, SQIVND (reference sequence). CDR3 size: 15 residues. CDR3 sequence reads: CASSPQWNSNQPQHF. For the CDR3, the DNA is TGTGCCAGTAGCCCCCAGTGGAATAGCAATCAGCCCCAGCATTTT. Based on the CDR3 plus reference TRBV19 and TRBJ1-5, the full variable domain is DGGITQSPKYLFRKEGQNVTLSCEQNLNHDAMYWYRQDPGQGLRLIYYSQIVNDFQKGDIAEGYSVSREKKESFPLTVTSAQKNPTAFYLCASSPQWNSNQPQHFGDGTRLSIL.

The chain carries TRBV30 and TRBJ2-4; D may be TRBD1 (5 bases). Trimming cost V 0 bases and J 6 bases, with 12 bases left between them. This CDR3 contains 14 residues. Looked up from germline, CDR1 is GTSNPN and CDR2 is SVGIG (reference sequence). The CDR3 protein is CAWSVGQGGNIQYF. Written as DNA, the CDR3 is TGTGCCTGGAGTGTGGGCCAGGGTGGAAACATTCAGTACTTC.

This clonotype was seen more than once but under ten times. The CDR3 bases are TGTGCCATCAGTTTACAGGGCCCCGGGGTGAGTGAGCAGTTCTTC. Protein product: CAISLQGPGVSEQFF. This rearrangement joins TRBV10-3 to TRBJ2-1, with D maybe TRBD1 (6 bases). Germline values: CDR1 ENHRY, CDR2 SYGVKD. V lost 5 bases, J lost 9 bases, and 20 bases lay in between. The CDR3 contains 15 residues.

This clonotype showed up just a few times. The chain couples TRBV7-8 to TRBJ2-5; 7 positions agree with TRBD2. Germline CDR1 reads SGHVS; CDR2 reads FQNEAQ. The CDR3 consists of 14 residues. The V and J ends lost 5 bases and 5 bases, in that order; junction bases with no gene match: 8. For the CDR3, the DNA is TGTGCCAGCAGCCGAAGACTAGCCGGGGAGACCCAGTACTTC. Amino acid sequence: CASSRRLAGETQYF.

V usage is TRBV20-1 and J usage is TRBJ1-6, with D unclear. Germline lookup yields CDR1 DFQATT and CDR2 SNEGSKA (reference sequence). The V end lost 6 bases, the J end lost 8 bases, and 11 bases lay between the germline ends. The length of the CDR3 is 12 residues. The CDR3 protein is CSAKDGDSPLHF. DNA for the CDR3: TGCAGTGCGAAAGACGGGGATTCACCCCTCCACTTT.

There are a few counts of this clonotype. The chain links TRBV7-9 to TRBJ1-2; tentatively, D is TRBD1 (5 bases). This CDR3 is 14 amino acids long. Germline-derived CDR1 and CDR2 are SEHNR and FQNEAQ (reference sequence). Trimming pared 1 base from V and 5 bases from J, leaving 11 bases between. This CDR3 is CASSLGNQGYGYTF. DNA of the CDR3: TGTGCCAGCAGCTTAGGAAATCAGGGTTATGGCTACACCTTC.

This clonotype was counted between two and nine times. The chain joins TRBV7-3 to TRBJ2-3; D is unclear. Germline V CDR1 and CDR2: SGHTA, FQGTGA. This CDR3 contains 15 residues. Trimming pared 1 base from V and 0 bases from J, leaving 8 bases between. DNA of the CDR3: TGTGCCAGCAGCTTAAGGGGTCTTAGCACAGATACGCAGTATTTT. The encoded protein is CASSLRGLSTDTQYF.

This clonotype was counted a few times. V gene TRBV5-6 combines with J gene TRBJ1-1; D uncertain. CDR3 length: 15 amino acids. Germline V gene sequence: CDR1 SGHDT, CDR2 YYEEEE. Trimming stripped 4 bases from V and 0 bases from J, with 13 bases between. The CDR3 here is CASSPWSGLNTEAFF. The CDR3 DNA is TGTGCCAGCAGCCCCTGGTCAGGATTGAACACTGAAGCTTTCTTT.

CDR3 sequence reads: CASSELRGRANEQFF. CDR3 sequence (DNA): TGTGCCAGCAGTGAATTGCGGGGCCGGGCGAATGAGCAGTTCTTC. This rearrangement joins TRBV6-1 to TRBJ2-1; tentatively, D is TRBD2 (6 bases). CDR1 and CDR2 (germline): MNHNS, SASEGT. V was clipped by 2 bases and J by 7 bases, with 15 bases between them. The CDR3 runs 15 residues.

This clonotype was seen only a few times. The DNA for the CDR3 is TGTGCCTGGAGTGTACGGGGCAGGGGCGACCAGCCCCAGCATTTT. Its protein product is CAWSVRGRGDQPQHF. This sequence joins TRBV30 and TRBJ1-5, with D perhaps TRBD1 (6 bases). The CDR3 is 15 amino acids. Trimming removed 0 bases from V and 7 bases from J, with 16 bases in between. Germline lookup yields CDR1 GTSNPN and CDR2 SVGIG (reference sequence).

The chain carries TRBV20-1 and TRBJ1-6; D uncertain. Looked up from germline, CDR1 is DFQATT and CDR2 is SNEGSKA (reference sequence). The CDR3 length is 11 residues. Deletions cut 4 bases from V and 6 bases from J, with 4 bases between. The CDR3 spells CSAKGNSPLHF. CDR3 sequence (DNA): TGCAGTGCTAAGGGTAATTCACCCCTCCACTTT.

As concerns this clonotype: This may stem from a read error, because a much larger clone lies one nucleotide away. This chain joins TRBV9 and TRBJ2-2; no clear D. The CDR3 has 11 amino acids. With 3 bases removed from V and 10 bases from J, the gap between germline ends came to 7 bases. In germline, CDR1 is SGDLS, CDR2 YYNGEE. CDR3 loop: CASSAPVELFF. CDR3 DNA: TGTGCCAGCAGCGCCCCCGTGGAGCTGTTTTTT.

This clonotype occurred a few times. V and J are TRBV7-9 and TRBJ1-5; no clear D gene. The length of the CDR3 is 14 residues. Per germline, CDR1 SEHNR and CDR2 FQNEAQ (reference sequence). The ends were cut back, 2 bases at V and 0 bases at J, with 5 bases in the middle. CDR3 nucleotides: TGTGCCAGCAGCTTATCAATTAGCAATCAGCCCCAGCATTTT. This translates into CASSLSISNQPQHF.